The clone carrying this T cell receptor beta chain was counted a few times. Its matching antigen is unknown. These data originate in a study of T-cell memory formation after mild COVID-19. Study summary: The TCR clusters were mostly specific to one donor.

Study-wide points: Specificity for SARS-CoV-2 was not confirmed among the second-wave clones peaking on day 37. CD4+ clones that contracted lay mainly in CM and EM; CD8+ ones lay in EMRA. Later expanders leaned toward CD4+, whereas clones contracting from day 15 to 85 were balanced CD4/CD8.

TCRdb used MiXCR to reprocess the 5' RACE reads, holding one entry per CDR3 protein. Of 250,000 to 350,000 distinct CDR3 sequences detected, approximately 19% appear once; the ten largest clones hold 20% to 25%. Per the germline V gene, CDR1 is SQVTM and CDR2 is ANQGSEA. V lost 7 bases to trimming and J lost 2 bases; unmatched junction nucleotides: 7. The CDR3 runs 13 residues. Sequenced: PBMCs or a T cell subset sorted from them (not recorded which). The chain links TRBV29-1 to TRBJ2-5; 7 nucleotides align to TRBD2. The sequence was obtained from a man in his late teens or twenties who had mild COVID-19 (a few samples of this study predate the infection). Cell type and time point are not known. CDR3 amino acids: CSATSGGQETQYF. In nucleotides, the CDR3 is TGCAGCGCCACGTCCGGGGGGCAAGAGACCCAGTACTTC.